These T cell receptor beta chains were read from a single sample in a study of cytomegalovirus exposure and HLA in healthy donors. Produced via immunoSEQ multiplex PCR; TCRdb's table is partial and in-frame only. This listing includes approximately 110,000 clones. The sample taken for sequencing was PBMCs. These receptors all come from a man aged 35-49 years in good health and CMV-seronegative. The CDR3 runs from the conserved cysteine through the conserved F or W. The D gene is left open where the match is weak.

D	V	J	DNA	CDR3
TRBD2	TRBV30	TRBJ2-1	TGTGCCTGGAGCTTAGGACTAGCGGGGTACAATGAGCAGTTCTTC	CAWSLGLAGYNEQFF
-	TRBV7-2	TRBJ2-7	TGTGCCAGCAGCTTAGGGCTAGCAGATACCTACGAGCAGTACTTC	CASSLGLADTYEQYF
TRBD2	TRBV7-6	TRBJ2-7	TGTGCCAGCAGCCCACTACCCCGAAGCGGGAGGCGGGGCGAGCAGTACTTC	CASSPLPRSGRRGEQYF
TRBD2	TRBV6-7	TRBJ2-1	TGTGCCAGCAGCACACCCGGGACTAGCGGTTCTAATGAGCAGTTCTTC	CASSTPGTSGSNEQFF
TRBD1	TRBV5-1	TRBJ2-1	TGCGCCAGCAGCTCCCGGGACAGGTCCTACAATGAGCAGTTCTTC	CASSSRDRSYNEQFF
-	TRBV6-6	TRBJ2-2	TGTGCCAGCAGTTACACGACACTGACCGGGGAGCTGTTTTTT	CASSYTTLTGELFF
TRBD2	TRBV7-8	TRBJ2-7	TGTGCCAGCAGCTCCGGACTAGCGGGAGGGAGGAACAACGAGCAGTACTTC	CASSSGLAGGRNNEQYF
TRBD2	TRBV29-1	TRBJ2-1	TGCAGCGGTGGACTAGCGGGAGGTTTCAATGAGCAGTTCTTC	CSGGLAGGFNEQFF
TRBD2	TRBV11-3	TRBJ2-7	TGTGCCAGCAGCCGAGGGACTAGCGCTTCCTACGAGCAGTACTTC	CASSRGTSASYEQYF
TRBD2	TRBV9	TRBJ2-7	TGTGCCAGCAGCAAAGGGGCTAGCGGCTACTACGAGCAGTACTTC	CASSKGASGYYEQYF
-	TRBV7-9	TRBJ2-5	TGTGCCAGCAGCACGACAGCGGGGACCCAGTACTTC	CASSTTAGTQYF
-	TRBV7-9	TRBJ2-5	TGTGCCAGCAGCTTAGTAGGGGGAGAGACCCAGTACTTC	CASSLVGGETQYF
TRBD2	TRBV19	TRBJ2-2	TGTGCCAGTAGTATAGGACTAGCGGGAGATACCACCCGATTTAACACCGGGGAGCTGTTTTTT	CASSIGLAGDTTRFNTGELFF
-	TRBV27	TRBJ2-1	TGTGCCAGCTCCCGTATCTCCTACAATGAGCAGTTCTTC	CASSRISYNEQFF
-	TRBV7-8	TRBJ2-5	TGTGCCAGCAGCTTCGACATCCAAGAGACCCAGTACTTC	CASSFDIQETQYF
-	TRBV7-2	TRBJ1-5	TGTGCCAGCAGCCCGCGACATTTTAGCAATCAGCCCCAGCATTTT	CASSPRHFSNQPQHF
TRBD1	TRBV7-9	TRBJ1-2	TGTGCCAGCAGCTTGACAGGGGCTCACTATGGCTACACCTTC	CASSLTGAHYGYTF
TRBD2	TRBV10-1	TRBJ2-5	TGCGCCAGCAGTGACGCCGGGGACTATCAAGAGACCCAGTACTTC	CASSDAGDYQETQYF